What follows are 5 T cell receptor beta chains derived from one specimen sequenced in a study of response to subunit inactivated influenza vaccine. TCRdb re-derived calls from the RT-PCR reads in MiXCR, one entry per CDR3 protein. The sample has about 520,000 distinct CDR3 sequences; 6.5% to 8% are singletons. Sequencing used PBMCs from blood, obtained around 25 months after vaccination. These receptors were collected from a man aged 50-75 years who received an inactivated influenza vaccine.

This clonotype occurred a few times. The chain joins TRBV11-2 to TRBJ1-1; no clear D gene. Per the germline V gene, CDR1 is SGHAT and CDR2 is FQNNGV. V shed 2 bases and J shed 1 base, with 8 bases lying between them. The CDR3 length is 14 residues. CDR3 loop: CASSLLVGNTEAFF. CDR3 bases: TGTGCCAGCAGCTTATTGGTGGGGAACACTGAAGCTTTCTTT.

This rearrangement joins TRBV7-8 to TRBJ1-1, with D unclear. The CDR3 has 20 amino acids. CDR1 and CDR2 (germline): SGHVS, FQNEAQ. V gave up 1 base and J gave up 0 bases, with 24 bases separating them. CDR3 sequence reads: CASSLVMGHGLTTLNTEAFF. The CDR3 DNA sequence: TGTGCCAGCAGCTTAGTTATGGGTCACGGACTAACGACTTTGAACACTGAAGCTTTCTTT.

The table lists this clonotype with many counts. This chain uses TRBV7-2 with TRBJ1-4, with a tentative D call TRBD1 (5 bases). The CDR3 has 16 amino acids. Germline values: CDR1 SGHTA, CDR2 FQGNSA. V was trimmed by 0 bases and J by 2 bases, leaving 10 bases between them. This CDR3 is CASSLASAGTNEKLFF. The CDR3, as DNA: TGTGCCAGCAGCTTAGCGTCGGCAGGGACTAATGAAAAACTGTTTTTT.

This clonotype was seen many times. The chain links TRBV24-1 to TRBJ1-5, with D possibly TRBD1 on 5 matching bases. The CDR3 sequence is 16 residues long. Germline CDR1 and CDR2: KGHDR and SFDVKD. The V gene lost 4 bases and the J gene lost 3 bases, with 15 bases spanning the gap. The CDR3 is CATSDRQSQNNQPQHF. The CDR3, as DNA: TGTGCCACCAGTGACCGACAGAGCCAAAACAATCAGCCCCAGCATTTT.

This clonotype was recorded many times. The chain links TRBV7-6 to TRBJ1-4; TRBD1 matches 7 bases. CDR3 length: 16 residues. The ends lost 0 bases at V and 1 base at J; junction bases unmatched: 2. The germline CDR1 and CDR2 sequences are SGHVS and FNYEAQ. CDR3 coding DNA: TGTGCCAGCAGCTTAGCCTACAGGGGAACTAATGAAAAACTGTTTTTT. Amino acid sequence: CASSLAYRGTNEKLFF.